This T cell receptor beta chain was recorded in a study of blood T cell repertoires in COVID-19. Germline V gene lookup returns CDR1 MNHNY and CDR2 SVGAGI (reference sequence). The ends lost 5 bases at V and 4 bases at J; junction bases unmatched: 3. The CDR3 runs to 13 residues. Authors' data handling: Amplification with reference gene primers provided the estimates of nucleated cell counts. TCRdb's copy holds only in-frame clones and misses some; the assay was immunoSEQ multiplex PCR. The V and J calls and clone size are taken from that table; D and trimming were inferred from the DNA. The table has about 170,000 clones, less than 90% seen once; the top ten hold roughly 15%.

V usage is TRBV6-6 and J usage is TRBJ2-5; 8 bases map to TRBD2. Sequenced: peripheral blood. The receptor was isolated from a woman aged 65 to 85 with COVID-19, enrolled during active disease. Here the CDR3 DNA reads TGTGCCAGCAGTCGGACTAGCCGAGAGACCCAGTACTTC. Translated, it gives CASSRTSRETQYF.